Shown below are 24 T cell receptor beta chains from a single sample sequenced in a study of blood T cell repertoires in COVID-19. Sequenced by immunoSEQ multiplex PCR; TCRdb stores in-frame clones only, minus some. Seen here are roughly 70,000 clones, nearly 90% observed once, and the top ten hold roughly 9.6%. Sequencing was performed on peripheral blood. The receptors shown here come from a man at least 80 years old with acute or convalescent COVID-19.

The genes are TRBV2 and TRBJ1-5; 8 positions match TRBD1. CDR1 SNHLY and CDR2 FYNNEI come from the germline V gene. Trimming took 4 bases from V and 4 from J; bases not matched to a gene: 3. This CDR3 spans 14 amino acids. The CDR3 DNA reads TGTGCCAGCAGTGCGACAGGGGAGAATCAGCCCCAGCATTTT. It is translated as CASSATGENQPQHF. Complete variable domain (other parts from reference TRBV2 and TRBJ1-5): EPEVTQTPSHQVTQMGQEVILRCVPISNHLYFYWYRQILGQKVEFLVSFYNNEISEKSEIFDDQFSVERPDGSNFTLKIRSTKLEDSAMYFCASSATGENQPQHFGDGTRLSIL.

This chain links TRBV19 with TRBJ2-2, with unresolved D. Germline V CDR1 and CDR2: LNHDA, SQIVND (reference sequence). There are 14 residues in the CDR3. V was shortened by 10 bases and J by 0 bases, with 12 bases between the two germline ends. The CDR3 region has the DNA TGTGCCACCTCAACGGGTACGAACACCGGGGAGCTGTTTTTT. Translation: CATSTGTNTGELFF.

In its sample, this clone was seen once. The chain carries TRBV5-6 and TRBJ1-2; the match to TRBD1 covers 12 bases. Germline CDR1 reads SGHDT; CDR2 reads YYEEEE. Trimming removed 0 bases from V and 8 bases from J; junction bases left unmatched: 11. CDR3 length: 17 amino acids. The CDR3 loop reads CASSLGFGTGGASGYTF. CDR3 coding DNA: TGTGCCAGCAGCTTGGGATTCGGGACAGGGGGCGCCTCCGGCTACACCTTC. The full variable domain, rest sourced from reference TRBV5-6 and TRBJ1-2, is DAGVTQSPTHLIKTRGQQVTLRCSPKSGHDTVSWYQQALGQGPQFIFQYYEEEERQRGNFPDRFSGHQFPNYSSELNVNALLLGDSALYLCASSLGFGTGGASGYTFGSGTRLTVV.

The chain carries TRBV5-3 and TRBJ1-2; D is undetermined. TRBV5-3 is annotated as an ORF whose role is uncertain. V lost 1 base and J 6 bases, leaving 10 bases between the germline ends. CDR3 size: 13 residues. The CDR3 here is CARSLRRDHGYTF. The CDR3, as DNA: TGTGCCAGAAGCTTGCGGAGGGATCATGGCTACACCTTC.

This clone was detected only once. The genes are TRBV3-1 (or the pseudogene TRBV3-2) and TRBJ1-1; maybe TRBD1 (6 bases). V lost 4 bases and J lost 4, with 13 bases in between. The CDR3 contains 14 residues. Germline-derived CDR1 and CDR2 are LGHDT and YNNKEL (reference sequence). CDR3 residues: CASSPTGTITEAFF. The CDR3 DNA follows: TGTGCCAGCAGCCCCACAGGGACGATCACTGAAGCTTTCTTT.

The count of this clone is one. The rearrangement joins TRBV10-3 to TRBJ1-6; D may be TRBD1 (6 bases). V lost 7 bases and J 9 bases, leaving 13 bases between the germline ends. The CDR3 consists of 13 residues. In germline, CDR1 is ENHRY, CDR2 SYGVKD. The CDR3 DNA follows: TGTGCCATCACCTGGACAGTCGGTTCACCCCTCCACTTT. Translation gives CAITWTVGSPLHF.

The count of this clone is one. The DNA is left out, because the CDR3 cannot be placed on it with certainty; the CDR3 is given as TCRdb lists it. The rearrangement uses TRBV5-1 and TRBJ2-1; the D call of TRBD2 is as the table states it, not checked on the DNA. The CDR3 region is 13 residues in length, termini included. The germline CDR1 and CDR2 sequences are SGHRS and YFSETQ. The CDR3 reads CASTSGMDNEQFF.

This CDR3 is CASSRTGPGGYTF. In DNA, the CDR3 is TGTGCCAGCAGCCGGACAGGGCCTGGGGGCTACACCTTC. The V and J genes are TRBV2 and TRBJ1-2, with 8 positions matching TRBD1. Trimming took 6 bases from V and 8 from J; bases not matched to a gene: 8. Germline CDR1 and CDR2: SNHLY and FYNNEI. This CDR3 has 13 residues.

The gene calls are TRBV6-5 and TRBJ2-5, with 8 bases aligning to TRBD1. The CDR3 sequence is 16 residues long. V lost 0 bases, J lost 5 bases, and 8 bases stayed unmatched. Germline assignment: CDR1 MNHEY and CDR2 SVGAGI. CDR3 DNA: TGTGCCAGCAGTTACTCGTACCAGGGGGCGAGGGAGACCCAGTACTTC. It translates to CASSYSYQGARETQYF.

In DNA, the CDR3 is TGCGCCAGCAGCACCGGCAGGGGAGCTAATGAAAAACTGTTTTTT. Protein sequence: CASSTGRGANEKLFF. The V call is TRBV5-1, the J call TRBJ1-4, with TRBD1 as a possible D gene (6 bases). Per germline, CDR1 SGHRS and CDR2 YFSETQ. This CDR3 comprises 15 residues. V was trimmed by 4 bases and J by 3 bases, leaving 13 bases between them.

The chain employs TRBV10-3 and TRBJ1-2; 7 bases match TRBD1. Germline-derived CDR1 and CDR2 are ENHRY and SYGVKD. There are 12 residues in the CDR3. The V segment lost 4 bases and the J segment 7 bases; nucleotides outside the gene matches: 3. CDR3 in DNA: TGTGCCATCAGTGCGGGACAGCCTGGCTACACCTTC. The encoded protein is CAISAGQPGYTF.

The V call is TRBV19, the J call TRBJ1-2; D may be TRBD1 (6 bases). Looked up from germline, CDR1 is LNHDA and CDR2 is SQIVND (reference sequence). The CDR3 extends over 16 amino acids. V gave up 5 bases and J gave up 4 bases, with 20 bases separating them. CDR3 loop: CASSDWGQEILYGYTF. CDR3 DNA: TGTGCCAGTAGTGATTGGGGGCAGGAGATACTCTATGGCTACACCTTC.

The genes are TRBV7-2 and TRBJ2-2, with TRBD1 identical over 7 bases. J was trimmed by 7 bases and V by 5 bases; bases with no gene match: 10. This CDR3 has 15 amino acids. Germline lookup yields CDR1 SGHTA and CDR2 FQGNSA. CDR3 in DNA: TGTGCCAGCAGCCCCCCAAGGGGGCGTATCGGGGAGCTGTTTTTT. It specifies CASSPPRGRIGELFF.

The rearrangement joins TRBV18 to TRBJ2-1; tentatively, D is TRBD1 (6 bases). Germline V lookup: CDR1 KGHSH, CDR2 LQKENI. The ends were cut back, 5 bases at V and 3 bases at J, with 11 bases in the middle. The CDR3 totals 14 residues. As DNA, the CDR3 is TGTGCCAGCTCAGGGGGCGCAATCTACAATGAGCAGTTCTTC. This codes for CASSGGAIYNEQFF.

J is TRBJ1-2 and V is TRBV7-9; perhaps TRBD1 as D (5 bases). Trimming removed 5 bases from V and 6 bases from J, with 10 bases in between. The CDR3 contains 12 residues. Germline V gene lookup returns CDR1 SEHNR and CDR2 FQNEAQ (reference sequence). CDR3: CASSRWGDGYTF. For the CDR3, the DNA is TGTGCCAGCAGCCGGTGGGGGGATGGCTACACCTTC.

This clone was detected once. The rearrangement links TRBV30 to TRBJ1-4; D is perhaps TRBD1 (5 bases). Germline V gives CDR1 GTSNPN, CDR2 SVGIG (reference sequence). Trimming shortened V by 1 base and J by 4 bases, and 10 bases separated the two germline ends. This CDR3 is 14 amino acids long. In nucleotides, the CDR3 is TGTGCCTGGAGTGCGGGACTGGGTAATGAAAAACTGTTTTTT. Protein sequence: CAWSAGLGNEKLFF.

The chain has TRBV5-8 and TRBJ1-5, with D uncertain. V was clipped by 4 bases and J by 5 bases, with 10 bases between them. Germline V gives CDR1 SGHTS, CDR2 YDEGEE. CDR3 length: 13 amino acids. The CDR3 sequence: CASSPSLDQPQHF. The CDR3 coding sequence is TGTGCCAGCAGCCCCTCTCTCGATCAGCCCCAGCATTTT.

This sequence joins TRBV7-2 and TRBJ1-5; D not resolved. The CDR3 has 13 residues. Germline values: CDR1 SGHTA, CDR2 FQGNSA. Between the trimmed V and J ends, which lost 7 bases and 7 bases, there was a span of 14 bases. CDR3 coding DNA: TGTGCCAGCACTCCCTGGGCGGGGCAGCCCCAGCATTTT. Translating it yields CASTPWAGQPQHF.

CDR3 DNA sequence: TGTGCCAGCAGTTTTGGGGCGACCCGGGAGCAGTACTTC. This encodes CASSFGATREQYF. The chain recombines TRBV12-3 or TRBV12-4 with TRBJ2-7, with D possibly being TRBD1 (5 bases). Trimming pared 3 bases from V and 7 bases from J, leaving 13 bases between. The CDR3 is 13 residues long.

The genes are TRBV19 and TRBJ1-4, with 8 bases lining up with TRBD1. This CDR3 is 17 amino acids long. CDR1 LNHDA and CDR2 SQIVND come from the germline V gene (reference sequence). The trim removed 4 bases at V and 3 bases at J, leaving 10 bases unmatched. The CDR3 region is CASSTKRQGRANEKLFF. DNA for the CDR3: TGTGCCAGTAGTACTAAAAGACAGGGGAGGGCTAATGAAAAACTGTTTTTT.

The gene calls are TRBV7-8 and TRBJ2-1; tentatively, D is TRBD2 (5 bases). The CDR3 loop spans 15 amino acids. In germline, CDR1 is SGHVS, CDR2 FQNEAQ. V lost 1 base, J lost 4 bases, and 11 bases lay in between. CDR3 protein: CASSLERRAYNEQFF. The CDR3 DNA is TGTGCCAGCAGCTTAGAGCGGAGAGCTTACAATGAGCAGTTCTTC.

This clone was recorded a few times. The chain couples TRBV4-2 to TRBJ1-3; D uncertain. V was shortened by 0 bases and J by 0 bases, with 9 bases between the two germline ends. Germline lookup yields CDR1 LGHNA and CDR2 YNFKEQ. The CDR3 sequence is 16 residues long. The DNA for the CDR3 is TGTGCCAGCAGCCAAGATCGGGATCCCTCTGGAAACACCATATATTTT. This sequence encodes CASSQDRDPSGNTIYF.

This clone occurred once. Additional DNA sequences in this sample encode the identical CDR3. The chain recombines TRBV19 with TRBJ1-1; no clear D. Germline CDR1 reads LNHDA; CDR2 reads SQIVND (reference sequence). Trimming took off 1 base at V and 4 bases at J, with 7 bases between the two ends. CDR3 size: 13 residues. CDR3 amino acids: CASSIGAGTEAFF. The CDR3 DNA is TGTGCCAGTAGTATAGGGGCGGGCACTGAAGCTTTCTTT.

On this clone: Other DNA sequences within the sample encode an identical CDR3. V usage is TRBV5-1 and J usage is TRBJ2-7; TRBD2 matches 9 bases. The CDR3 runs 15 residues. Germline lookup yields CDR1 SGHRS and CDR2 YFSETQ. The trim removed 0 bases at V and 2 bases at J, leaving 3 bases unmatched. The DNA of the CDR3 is TGCGCCAGCAGCTTGGGGGCGGGAGGGCCCTACGAGCAGTACTTC. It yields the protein CASSLGAGGPYEQYF.